Each of the 9 T cell receptor beta chains below was sequenced from the same sample in a study of regulatory T cells in long-lasting Graves disease. Time point described: newly diagnosed GD, antithyroid drugs for less than 3 months. RNA extracted from PBMCs served as the sequencing template. Combining iRepertoire HTBI primers with Arm-PCR of CDR3 regions, the authors built TCR beta libraries. TCRdb passed the multiplex PCR reads through MiXCR, listing each CDR3 protein once. The data hold 240,000 or so distinct CDR3 sequences, with 20% to 25% observed a single time. The sequenced sample was peripheral blood mononuclear cells (PBMCs), obtained at new diagnosis, from a patient treated with antithyroid drugs. The receptor source for this set is a female donor with Graves disease.

This clonotype was detected ten times or more. The genes are TRBV20-1 and TRBJ2-5, with 8 bases identical to TRBD1. The length of the CDR3 is 15 residues. With 4 bases clipped from V and 2 bases from J, the junction kept 9 bases outside the gene matches. CDR1 is DFQATT and CDR2 is SNEGSKA in the germline V gene (reference sequence). CDR3 residues: CSANRWRTGQETQYF. The CDR3 DNA follows: TGCAGTGCTAATAGATGGAGGACAGGGCAAGAGACCCAGTACTTC.

V and J are TRBV20-1 and TRBJ2-4, with unresolved D. This CDR3 has 17 amino acids. Germline assignment: CDR1 DFQATT and CDR2 SNEGSKA (reference sequence). V was pared by 3 bases and J by 3 bases, with 21 bases between. CDR3 region: CSARGRPIILSKNIQYF. The CDR3 DNA sequence: TGCAGTGCTAGGGGTCGGCCTATAATCCTTAGCAAAAACATTCAGTACTTC.

This clonotype was seen ten or more times. The rearrangement joins TRBV3-1 to TRBJ2-1; TRBD2 is a possible D gene (6 bases). In germline, CDR1 is LGHDT, CDR2 YNNKEL (reference sequence). Between the trimmed V and J ends, which lost 3 bases and 6 bases, there was a span of 9 bases. The length of the CDR3 is 13 residues. The CDR3 DNA reads as TGTGCCAGCAGCCACCTGGGGGGCAATGAGCAGTTCTTC. Encoded protein: CASSHLGGNEQFF.

This clonotype has a count of ten or more. The chain couples TRBV5-4 to TRBJ1-2, with 8 nucleotides matching TRBD1. The CDR3 consists of 14 residues. CDR1 is SGHNT, CDR2 YYREEE, per germline (reference sequence). V was pared by 4 bases and J by 2 bases, with 4 bases of the junction left unmatched. The DNA for the CDR3 is TGTGCCAGCAGCCCGGGACAGGCCAACTATGGCTACACCTTC. It specifies CASSPGQANYGYTF.

The sample holds many counts of this clonotype. The rearrangement links TRBV4-3 to TRBJ2-7, with 7 bases aligning to TRBD1. Germline lookup yields CDR1 LGHNA and CDR2 YSLEER. The J segment lost 6 bases and the V segment lost 5 bases, leaving 7 bases of the junction unmatched. This CDR3 contains 13 residues. The CDR3 nucleotides read TGCGCCAGCAGCGGGAGACAGGGCTCCGAGCAGTACTTC. This encodes CASSGRQGSEQYF.

This clonotype occurred many times. The gene calls are TRBV29-1 and TRBJ1-1; TRBD1 matches 9 bases. Germline assignment: CDR1 SQVTM and CDR2 ANQGSEA. Losses at the gene ends were 4 bases for V and 6 bases for J; bases not matched to a gene: 6. There are 13 residues in the CDR3. CDR3 DNA sequence: TGCAGCGTTGTGGGACAGGGTAGGTCTGAAGCTTTCTTT. Residues: CSVVGQGRSEAFF. The full variable domain, with the rest looked up from reference TRBV29-1 and TRBJ1-1, is SAVISQKPSRDICQRGTSLTIQCQVDSQVTMMFWYRQQPGQSLTLIATANQGSEATYESGFVIDKFPISRPNLTFSTLTVSNMSPEDSSIYLCSVVGQGRSEAFFGQGTRLTVV.

The chain is built from TRBV20-1 and TRBJ2-7; TRBD2 matches at 7 bases. Trimming took 6 bases from V and 3 from J; bases not matched to a gene: 29. CDR3 length: 20 residues. The germline V gene has CDR1 DFQATT and CDR2 SNEGSKA (reference sequence). In DNA form, the CDR3 reads TGCAGTGCCCCCTGGGGGGGAGACACCGGGGACCTAGGCCCCTTCTACGAGCAGTACTTC. Translation gives CSAPWGGDTGDLGPFYEQYF.

A few counts support this clonotype. J is TRBJ2-7 and V is TRBV11-2, with TRBD2 matching 12 bases. The CDR3 consists of 17 residues. Trimming at V came to 8 bases and at J to 0 bases, leaving 11 bases not matched to a gene. Germline-derived CDR1 and CDR2 are SGHAT and FQNNGV. CDR3 DNA sequence: TGTGCCAGCGCCTCTTATATGACTAGCGGGGGCTCCTACGAGCAGTACTTC. This codes for CASASYMTSGGSYEQYF.

In its sample, this clonotype was seen many times. V is TRBV2 and J is TRBJ1-1; possible D gene TRBD1, 5 bases. The germline gives CDR1 SNHLY, CDR2 FYNNEI. V lost 7 bases and J lost 5, with 17 bases in between. The CDR3 runs to 14 residues. The CDR3 region has the DNA TGTGCCAGCACCCCTCGGGGCCCTAGGACTGAAGCTTTCTTT. Translation: CASTPRGPRTEAFF.